This is a list of T cell receptor beta chains from one sample in a study of blood T cell repertoires in COVID-19. Profiled with immunoSEQ multiplex PCR; TCRdb holds only in-frame clones, not every one. The table shows around 130,000 clones, with roughly 84% occurring only once. Sample: peripheral blood. These receptors originate from a man aged 55-75 years with acute or convalescent COVID-19. Each CDR3 is given with its conserved first and last residue. Fields, in order: CDR3 protein, CDR3 DNA, D gene, clone size, J gene, V gene. The D gene is left open where the match is weak. Some rows have no size entry. The others give once, few or many, or a class for an expanded clone.

CDR3 protein: CASSPRGEGTQYF
CDR3 DNA: TGTGCCAGCAGCCCCCGCGGAGAAGGAACGCAGTATTTT
D gene: -
clone size: -
J gene: TRBJ2-3
V gene: TRBV6-6

CDR3 protein: CASRQGTISYEQYF
CDR3 DNA: TGTGCCAGCAGACAGGGGACAATCTCCTACGAGCAGTACTTC
D gene: TRBD1
clone size: -
J gene: TRBJ2-7
V gene: TRBV6-5

CDR3 protein: CASSQDGTGSRQYF
CDR3 DNA: TGCGCCAGCAGCCAAGACGGGACAGGGAGTCGGCAGTACTTC
D gene: TRBD1
clone size: -
J gene: TRBJ2-7
V gene: TRBV4-3

CDR3 protein: CASSLRADGYTF
CDR3 DNA: TGCGCCAGCAGCCTCCGAGCGGATGGCTACACCTTC
D gene: -
clone size: -
J gene: TRBJ1-2
V gene: TRBV5-1

CDR3 protein: CASSYRTGSGANVLTF
CDR3 DNA: TGTGCCAGCAGCTACCGGACAGGCTCTGGGGCCAACGTCCTGACTTTC
D gene: TRBD1
clone size: few
J gene: TRBJ2-6
V gene: TRBV7-3

CDR3 protein: CASSRIGTSGYNEQFF
CDR3 DNA: TGTGCCAGCAGCAGGATCGGGACTAGCGGCTACAATGAGCAGTTCTTC
D gene: TRBD2
clone size: -
J gene: TRBJ2-1
V gene: TRBV27

CDR3 protein: CASSIGLAATDTQYF
CDR3 DNA: TGTGCCAGTAGTATAGGCCTAGCTGCAACAGATACGCAGTATTTT
D gene: -
clone size: once
J gene: TRBJ2-3
V gene: TRBV19

CDR3 protein: CATPGDPGGYSNQPQHF
CDR3 DNA: TGTGCCACGCCCGGAGACCCGGGCGGGTATAGCAATCAGCCCCAGCATTTT
D gene: -
clone size: -
J gene: TRBJ1-5
V gene: TRBV15

CDR3 protein: CASSLGPQGGAFF
CDR3 DNA: TGTGCCAGCAGCCTAGGACCTCAGGGAGGAGCTTTCTTT
D gene: -
clone size: few
J gene: TRBJ1-1
V gene: TRBV7-8

CDR3 protein: CASRTSGSYGDEQYF
CDR3 DNA: TGTGCCAGCAGGACTAGCGGGAGTTATGGGGACGAGCAGTACTTC
D gene: TRBD2
clone size: -
J gene: TRBJ2-7
V gene: TRBV2

CDR3 protein: CASSFGRRERCQFF
CDR3 DNA: TGTGCCAGCAGCTTTGGACGGCGGGAGAGGTGTCAGTTCTTC
D gene: -
clone size: -
J gene: TRBJ2-1
V gene: TRBV12-1

CDR3 protein: CATSRDRVLSEQFF
CDR3 DNA: TGTGCCACCAGCAGAGACAGGGTGTTGAGTGAGCAGTTCTTC
D gene: -
clone size: -
J gene: TRBJ2-1
V gene: TRBV15

CDR3 protein: CASSTGGAGGTEAFF
CDR3 DNA: TGTGCCAGCAGCACTGGGGGCGCAGGGGGAACTGAAGCTTTCTTT
D gene: TRBD1
clone size: once
J gene: TRBJ1-1
V gene: TRBV9

CDR3 protein: CASREDTEAFF
CDR3 DNA: TGCGCCAGCAGGGAGGACACTGAAGCTTTCTTT
D gene: -
clone size: -
J gene: TRBJ1-1
V gene: TRBV5-1

CDR3 protein: CASTSRTGGFF
CDR3 DNA: TGTGCCAGCACCTCGAGAACCGGGGGTTTCTTT
D gene: -
clone size: -
J gene: TRBJ1-1
V gene: TRBV28

CDR3 protein: CASSAPGTNTQYF
CDR3 DNA: TGTGCCAGCAGCGCCCCGGGTACAAATACGCAGTATTTT
D gene: -
clone size: -
J gene: TRBJ2-3
V gene: TRBV7-9

CDR3 protein: CASSYVKAEQFF
CDR3 DNA: TGTGCCAGCAGTTATGTGAAAGCTGAGCAGTTCTTC
D gene: -
clone size: once
J gene: TRBJ2-1
V gene: TRBV6-2/TRBV6-3

CDR3 protein: CATSDLRGSTDTQYF
CDR3 DNA: TGTGCCACCAGTGATTTAAGGGGCAGCACAGATACGCAGTATTTT
D gene: -
clone size: once
J gene: TRBJ2-3
V gene: TRBV24-1

CDR3 protein: CASSGRGSPTNEKLFF
CDR3 DNA: TGTGCCAGCAGCGGGAGGGGCAGTCCAACTAATGAAAAACTGTTTTTT
D gene: -
clone size: -
J gene: TRBJ1-4
V gene: TRBV7-8

CDR3 protein: CASSQFSGGAYNEQFF
CDR3 DNA: TGTGCCAGCAGCCAATTTAGCGGGGGGGCATACAATGAGCAGTTCTTC
D gene: TRBD2
clone size: -
J gene: TRBJ2-1
V gene: TRBV3-1/TRBV3-2

CDR3 protein: CASSPTERDNEQFF
CDR3 DNA: TGTGCCAGCAGCCCGACAGAGAGAGACAATGAGCAGTTCTTC
D gene: -
clone size: -
J gene: TRBJ2-1
V gene: TRBV9

CDR3 protein: CASSPERDSGGTNEKLFF
CDR3 DNA: TGTGCCAGCAGCCCGGAACGGGATTCGGGGGGGACTAATGAAAAACTGTTTTTT
D gene: -
clone size: -
J gene: TRBJ1-4
V gene: TRBV28

CDR3 protein: CASSPNQGALNTEAFF
CDR3 DNA: TGTGCCAGCTCACCAAATCAGGGGGCGCTGAACACTGAAGCTTTCTTT
D gene: TRBD1
clone size: -
J gene: TRBJ1-1
V gene: TRBV18

CDR3 protein: CASSQVPGGNTEAFF
CDR3 DNA: TGCGCCAGCAGCCAAGTCCCGGGAGGAAACACTGAAGCTTTCTTT
D gene: -
clone size: few
J gene: TRBJ1-1
V gene: TRBV4-3

CDR3 protein: CASRKTGGEATEAFF
CDR3 DNA: TGTGCCAGCAGGAAAACCGGGGGGGAAGCCACTGAAGCTTTCTTT
D gene: -
clone size: -
J gene: TRBJ1-1
V gene: TRBV7-3

CDR3 protein: CASSHRTGTRGTEAFF
CDR3 DNA: TGTGCCAGCAGCCATCGGACAGGGACGCGGGGGACTGAAGCTTTCTTT
D gene: TRBD1
clone size: -
J gene: TRBJ1-1
V gene: TRBV14

CDR3 protein: CASSPRGGQGFYEQYF
CDR3 DNA: TGTGCCAGCAGCCCACGGGGGGGACAGGGGTTCTACGAGCAGTACTTC
D gene: TRBD1
clone size: -
J gene: TRBJ2-7
V gene: TRBV7-6

CDR3 protein: CASSLGTGGTDTQYF
CDR3 DNA: TGTGCCAGCTCACTCGGGACAGGAGGCACAGATACGCAGTATTTT
D gene: TRBD1
clone size: -
J gene: TRBJ2-3
V gene: TRBV18

CDR3 protein: CASRNLPGLINEKLFF
CDR3 DNA: TGCGCCAGCAGGAACTTACCGGGACTGATTAATGAAAAACTGTTTTTT
D gene: -
clone size: once
J gene: TRBJ1-4
V gene: TRBV5-1

CDR3 protein: CASSLARGNEQFF
CDR3 DNA: TGTGCCAGCAGCTTAGCGAGAGGGAATGAGCAGTTCTTC
D gene: -
clone size: -
J gene: TRBJ2-1
V gene: TRBV7-2

CDR3 protein: CASSRQGARNSPLHF
CDR3 DNA: TGTGCCAGCAGTAGACAGGGGGCCCGTAATTCACCCCTCCACTTT
D gene: TRBD1
clone size: few
J gene: TRBJ1-6
V gene: TRBV28

CDR3 protein: CATRTTGTGEDEQFF
CDR3 DNA: TGTGCCACCAGGACAACCGGGACAGGGGAAGATGAGCAGTTCTTC
D gene: TRBD1
clone size: once
J gene: TRBJ2-1
V gene: TRBV24-1

CDR3 protein: CASSSYSGDEQYF
CDR3 DNA: TGCGCCAGCAGCTCCTATTCAGGGGACGAGCAGTACTTC
D gene: -
clone size: -
J gene: TRBJ2-7
V gene: TRBV5-1

CDR3 protein: CASSGDASDTQYF
CDR3 DNA: TGTGCCAGCAGCGGAGACGCTAGTGATACGCAGTATTTT
D gene: -
clone size: -
J gene: TRBJ2-3
V gene: TRBV3-1/TRBV3-2

CDR3 protein: CASSLPNDRAEVF
CDR3 DNA: TGTGCCAGCAGCTTACCAAACGACAGGGCCGAAGTTTTT
D gene: TRBD1
clone size: -
J gene: TRBJ1-4
V gene: TRBV7-9